The 3 T cell receptor beta chains listed next were all sequenced from one sample in a study of T cell clonality in common variable immunodeficiency. The protocol was immunoSEQ multiplex PCR, while the TCRdb copy is restricted to in-frame clones and leaves out a portion. The sample presents 30,000 or so clones, none singletons. The specimen was peripheral blood mononuclear cells. The receptor source for this set is a person between 18 and 75 years old in good health.

This clone showed up many times. The CDR3 goes on 3 residues after the read ends, and that part is filled in from the germline J gene. The V gene is TRBV30, the J gene TRBJ2-7; 7 nucleotides agree with TRBD2. The length of the CDR3 is 14 residues. Germline V gene lookup returns CDR1 GTSNPN and CDR2 SVGIG (reference sequence). With 5 bases clipped from V and 4 bases from J, the junction kept 11 bases outside the gene matches. The covered CDR3 bases are TGTGCCTGGGGCCCCCCCGGGGGGACGTACGAG. Its protein product is CAWGPPGGTYE. The full CDR3 protein reads CAWGPPGGTYEQYF.

In this sample, this clone turned up many times. The CDR3 goes on 3 residues after the read ends, and that part is filled in from the germline J gene. The chain combines TRBV15 with TRBJ2-7; D might be TRBD1 (6 bases). The germline CDR1 and CDR2 sequences are LNHNV and YYDKDF (reference sequence). V was pared by 0 bases and J by 2 bases, with 11 bases between. The CDR3 sequence is 15 residues long. CDR3 DNA (partial): TGTGCCACCAGCAGAGAGTACAGGGCCACCTACGAG. Amino acids: CATSREYRATYE. The whole CDR3 reads CATSREYRATYEQYF.

This clone was seen a few times. The read falls 3 residues short of the CDR3 end, and the missing part is taken from the germline J gene. The chain joins TRBV29-1 to TRBJ1-2; D ambiguous. The CDR3 is 11 amino acids. Germline CDR1 reads SQVTM; CDR2 reads ANQGSEA. CDR3 in amino acids: CSVSRSGDYTF. The sequenced part of the CDR3 DNA is TGCAGCGTTAGCAGGAGCGGTGAC.